This TCR beta chain was identified in a study of PD-L1 blockade in urothelial cancer. About the study: The study started patients on atezolizumab around 2014, giving 1,200 mg intravenously every 3 weeks. Blood gave a median around 140,000 T cells. It was at 3 weeks (second dose) and 6 weeks after treatment start that blood was analyzed.

The CDR3 length is 15 residues. Trimming took 1 base from V and 6 from J, leaving 13 bases between them. Germline CDR1 and CDR2: LGHNA and YSLEER. Generated by immunoSEQ multiplex PCR, the TCRdb table keeps only in-frame clones and is missing some. The repertoire consists of approximately 46,000 clones, with roughly 86% occurring once and the leading ten covering roughly 2.8%. The V gene is TRBV4-3, the J gene TRBJ1-5; D remains unclear. This TCR was sampled from a man in his sixties or seventies with urothelial cancer. Sequencing used PBMCs, obtained around atezolizumab (anti-PD-L1) treatment. The CDR3 reads CASSQVLQQRQPQHF. The CDR3 coding sequence is TGCGCCAGCAGCCAAGTGCTACAGCAACGTCAGCCCCAGCATTTT.